Listed below are T cell receptor beta chains from one sample, sequenced in a study of STAT3 mutations in large granular lymphocyte leukemia. TCRdb's copy holds only in-frame clones and misses some; the assay was immunoSEQ multiplex PCR. The table shows about 42,000 clones, with roughly 77% occurring only once. The sequenced sample consisted of PBMCs. These receptors were collected from a human donor with T large granular lymphocyte leukemia. Some clones in this sample may be carry-over from other donors' samples. CDR3s include the opening cysteine and the closing phenylalanine or tryptophan. A D gene is named only where the DNA matches it firmly. Size tells how often a clone was seen (once, few, many) or the class of an expanded clone, and some rows leave it out.

TRBD2	TRBV19	TRBJ2-3	15	NA	CASSLGGGSTDTQYF	TGTGCCAGTAGCTTGGGCGGGGGGTCCACAGATACGCAGTATTTT
NA	TRBV6-6	TRBJ1-1	13	NA	CASSFYLNTEAFF	TGTGCCAGCAGCTTCTACTTGAACACTGAAGCTTTCTTT
NA	TRBV11-2	TRBJ1-4	13	NA	CASSRTLNEKLFF	TGTGCCAGCAGCCGTACCTTAAATGAAAAACTGTTTTTT
NA	TRBV4-2	TRBJ1-3	18	NA	CASSKGRQDAYIGNTIYF	TGTGCCAGTTCTAAAGGCCGCCAGGACGCCTATATTGGAAACACCATATATTTT
NA	TRBV9	TRBJ1-1	13	few	CASSVVPTNRAFF	TGTGCCAGCAGCGTAGTACCGACCAATCGGGCTTTCTTT
TRBD1	TRBV4-1	TRBJ1-1	19	once	CASSQDRGQGELSDTEAFF	TGCGCCAGCAGCCAAGATCGGGGGCAGGGGGAGTTGAGCGACACTGAAGCTTTCTTT
NA	TRBV6-5	TRBJ2-2	16	NA	CASSYFRTGSVGELFF	TGTGCCAGCAGTTACTTTCGAACAGGGTCTGTCGGGGAGCTGTTTTTT
NA	TRBV7-2	TRBJ2-3	13	NA	CASSPGRGDTQYF	TGTGCCAGCAGCCCTGGACGTGGAGATACGCAGTATTTT
NA	TRBV6-6	TRBJ2-5	12	few	CASGRGVETQYF	TGTGCCAGCGGCCGAGGGGTCGAGACCCAGTACTTC
NA	TRBV4-1	TRBJ1-1	12	NA	CASSRYGTEAFF	TGCGCCAGCAGCCGCTATGGAACTGAAGCTTTCTTT
TRBD1	TRBV19	TRBJ2-3	15	NA	CASSQQGALTDTQYF	TGTGCCAGTAGTCAACAGGGGGCGCTTACAGATACGCAGTATTTT
NA	TRBV5-1	TRBJ2-1	13	NA	CASSFWQGDEQFF	TGCGCCAGCAGCTTTTGGCAGGGTGATGAGCAGTTCTTC
NA	TRBV5-5	TRBJ1-5	14	NA	CASSLAVGGQPQHF	TGTGCCAGCAGCTTGGCGGTTGGAGGACAGCCCCAGCATTTT
TRBD2	TRBV7-6	TRBJ2-3	14	NA	CASSRARGGDTQYF	TGTGCCAGCAGTCGGGCCCGGGGGGGAGATACGCAGTATTTT
NA	TRBV5-1	TRBJ2-2	11	NA	CASTGSGELFF	TGCGCCAGCACCGGATCCGGGGAGCTGTTTTTT
NA	TRBV5-1	TRBJ2-1	16	once	CASSLAGLPQYNEQFF	TGCGCCAGCAGCTTGGCCGGGTTACCCCAATACAATGAGCAGTTCTTC
NA	TRBV7-9	TRBJ2-1	15	few	CASSPPDPGYNEQFF	TGTGCCAGCAGCCCCCCTGACCCAGGCTACAATGAGCAGTTCTTC
TRBD2	TRBV13	TRBJ2-3	16	NA	CASSLAGSGITDTQYF	TGTGCCAGCAGCTTAGCGGGTAGCGGGATCACAGATACGCAGTATTTT
NA	TRBV10-2	TRBJ1-2	14	NA	CASSEWGHDYGYTF	TGCGCCAGCAGTGAGTGGGGGCATGACTATGGCTACACCTTC
NA	TRBV6-1	TRBJ1-6	14	NA	CASSRGVYNSPLHF	TGTGCCAGCAGCAGGGGAGTTTATAATTCACCCCTCCACTTT
NA	TRBV2	TRBJ1-1	13	NA	CASSVQWNTEAFF	TGTGCCAGCAGTGTTCAATGGAACACTGAAGCTTTCTTT
TRBD1	TRBV7-9	TRBJ1-4	15	NA	CASSPLTGVVEKLFF	TGTGCCAGCAGCCCGCTGACAGGGGTAGTGGAAAAACTGTTTTTT
NA	TRBV14	TRBJ1-1	14	NA	CASSPNWGGTEAFF	TGTGCCAGCAGCCCAAACTGGGGCGGCACTGAAGCTTTCTTT
NA	TRBV7-9	TRBJ1-2	19	NA	CASSEHGAAVPNFSYGYTF	TGTGCCAGCAGCGAGCACGGAGCCGCCGTCCCAAACTTTAGCTATGGCTACACCTTC
TRBD1	TRBV5-1	TRBJ2-2	18	NA	CASSRRTGPTPNTGELFF	TGCGCCAGCAGCAGGCGGACAGGACCTACCCCGAACACCGGGGAGCTGTTTTTT
NA	TRBV7-6	TRBJ1-4	12	NA	CASSLPGPVTFF	TGTGCCAGCAGCTTGCCAGGACCAGTGACGTTTTTT
NA	TRBV5-6	TRBJ2-2	15	NA	CASSLRKKNTGELFF	TGTGCCAGCAGCTTGCGGAAGAAGAACACCGGGGAGCTGTTTTTT
NA	TRBV7-2	TRBJ1-3	16	NA	CASSLVGPGEGNTIYF	TGTGCCAGCAGCTTAGTCGGACCAGGGGAGGGGAACACCATATATTTT